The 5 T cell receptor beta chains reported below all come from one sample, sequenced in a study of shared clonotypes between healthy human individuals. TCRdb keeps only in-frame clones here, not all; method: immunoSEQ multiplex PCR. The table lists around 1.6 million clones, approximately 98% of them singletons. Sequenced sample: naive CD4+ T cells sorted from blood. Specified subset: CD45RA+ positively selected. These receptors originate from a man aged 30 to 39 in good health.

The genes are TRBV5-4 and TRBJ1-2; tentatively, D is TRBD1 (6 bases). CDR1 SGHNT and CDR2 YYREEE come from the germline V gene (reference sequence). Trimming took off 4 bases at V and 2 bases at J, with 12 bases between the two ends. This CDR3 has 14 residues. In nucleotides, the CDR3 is TGTGCCAGCAGCCCTGGGACACCCAACTATGGCTACACCTTC. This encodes CASSPGTPNYGYTF.

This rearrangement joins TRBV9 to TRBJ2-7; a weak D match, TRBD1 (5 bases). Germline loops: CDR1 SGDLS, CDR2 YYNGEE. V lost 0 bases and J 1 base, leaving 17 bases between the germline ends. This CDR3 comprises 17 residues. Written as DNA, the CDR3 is TGTGCCAGCAGCGTAGCGTCCGACAGCCTGGGATCCTACGAGCAGTACTTC. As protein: CASSVASDSLGSYEQYF.

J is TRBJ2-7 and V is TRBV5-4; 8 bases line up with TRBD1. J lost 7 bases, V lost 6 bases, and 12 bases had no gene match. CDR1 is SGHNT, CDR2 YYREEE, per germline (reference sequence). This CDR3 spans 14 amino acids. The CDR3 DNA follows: TGTGCCAGCAACTCGGTTCAGGGGGCAGGGGAGCAGTACTTC. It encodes CASNSVQGAGEQYF. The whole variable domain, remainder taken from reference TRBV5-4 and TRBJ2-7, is ETGVTQSPTHLIKTRGQQVTLRCSSQSGHNTVSWYQQALGQGPQFIFQYYREEENGRGNFPPRFSGLQFPNYSSELNVNALELDDSALYLCASNSVQGAGEQYFGPGTRLTVT.

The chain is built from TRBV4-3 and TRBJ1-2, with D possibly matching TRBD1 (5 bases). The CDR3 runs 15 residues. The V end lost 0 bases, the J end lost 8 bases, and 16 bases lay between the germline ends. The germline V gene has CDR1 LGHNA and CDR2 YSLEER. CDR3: CASSQDLGGLRGYTF. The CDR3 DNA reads TGCGCCAGCAGCCAAGATCTCGGGGGATTACGAGGCTACACCTTC.

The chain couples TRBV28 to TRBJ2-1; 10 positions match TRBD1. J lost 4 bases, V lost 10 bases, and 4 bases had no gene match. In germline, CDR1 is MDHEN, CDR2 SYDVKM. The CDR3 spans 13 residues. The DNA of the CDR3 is TGTGCCATCCTGGGACAGGGGTACAATGAGCAGTTCTTC. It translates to CAILGQGYNEQFF.